The rows below give T cell receptor beta chains drawn from one sample of a study of tumor-infiltrating lymphocytes in primary liver carcinoma. TCRdb re-called the multiplex PCR reads through MiXCR, storing one row per CDR3 protein. This table has more than 150,000 distinct CDR3 sequences, over 45% appearing once. Material: peripheral blood. The source is a man aged 35 to 55 with primary liver carcinoma and hepatitis B virus infection. CDR3s include the opening cysteine and the closing phenylalanine or tryptophan. D genes are given only for firm matches. Expanded clones get a size class; other rows say once, few or many, or leave the size out.

d_gene,v_gene,abundance,j_gene,CDR3aa
.,TRBV4-1,.,TRBJ1-5,CASSQGGVQGNQPQHF
.,TRBV11-2,many,TRBJ1-3,CASSLDRTGNTIYF
.,TRBV19,.,TRBJ1-4,CASAPRQARDEKLFF
.,TRBV6-5,.,TRBJ2-2,CASSSWLGDTGELFF
.,TRBV6-5,few,TRBJ2-7,CASSPTDASGSNEQYF
TRBD1,TRBV6-5,.,TRBJ1-2,CASSYATGGQVYGYTF
.,TRBV12-3/TRBV12-4,.,TRBJ1-2,CASSLAGDGYTF
.,TRBV30,.,TRBJ1-4,CAWSVHGNEKLFF
.,TRBV5-1,few,TRBJ2-3,CASSLSPGQPDTQYF
TRBD2,TRBV4-2,.,TRBJ2-3,CPSSQDLAGINTQYF